A single sample is the source of the 18 T cell receptor beta chains below, sequenced in a study of PD-L1 blockade in urothelial cancer. Profiling relied on immunoSEQ multiplex PCR, and the TCRdb table lists in-frame clones only, not all of them. The sample yields under 40,000 clones, 75% to 95% seen once. The material sequenced was PBMCs, taken around atezolizumab (anti-PD-L1) treatment. The origin of the receptors is a man between 65 and 80 years old with urothelial cancer.

CDR3 nucleotides: TGCAGCGTTGACCCGGCTAGCGGGAGTATCGGGCTGCAGTATTTT. This sequence encodes CSVDPASGSIGLQYF. V usage is TRBV29-1 and J usage is TRBJ2-3; 10 nucleotides agree with TRBD2. The CDR3 has 15 amino acids. Germline CDR1 is SQVTM and CDR2 is ANQGSEA. Trimming at V came to 3 bases and at J to 11 bases, leaving 14 bases not matched to a gene.

The table lists this clone with a count of one. The chain recombines TRBV28 with TRBJ2-2; tentative D call: TRBD1 (6 bases). V dropped 2 bases and J dropped 4 bases, with 14 bases sitting between them. The CDR3 loop spans 16 amino acids. Germline CDR1 reads MDHEN; CDR2 reads SYDVKM. The CDR3 DNA follows: TGTGCCAGCAGTTTACCCCCAGGGGCTGGCACCGGGGAGCTGTTTTTT. Translating it yields CASSLPPGAGTGELFF.

This chain links TRBV5-4 with TRBJ1-4, with TRBD1 matching over 10 bases. The germline CDR1 and CDR2 sequences are SGHNT and YYREEE (reference sequence). V lost 4 bases and J lost 7; bases outside the gene matches: 7. This CDR3 region has 15 residues. This CDR3 reads CASSAPGQGFEKLFF. The CDR3 coding sequence is TGTGCCAGCAGCGCGCCGGGACAGGGGTTTGAAAAACTGTTTTTT.

This clone was picked up one time. The chain is built from TRBV5-4 and TRBJ2-4; D ambiguous. V lost 2 bases, J lost 0 bases, and 12 bases lay in between. The CDR3 has 16 residues. Germline-derived CDR1 and CDR2 are SGHNT and YYREEE (reference sequence). The CDR3 is CASSFSGPLAKNIQYF. CDR3 DNA: TGTGCCAGCAGCTTCTCAGGTCCCCTAGCCAAAAACATTCAGTACTTC.

This chain connects TRBV5-1 to TRBJ2-5; 11 bases are a match to TRBD2. This CDR3 contains 16 residues. Germline trimming cut 1 base from V and 5 bases from J; bases unmatched to any gene: 7. Germline lookup yields CDR1 SGHRS and CDR2 YFSETQ. The CDR3 is CASSLTSGGPRETQYF. The CDR3 DNA reads as TGCGCCAGCAGCTTGACTAGCGGGGGCCCTAGGGAGACCCAGTACTTC.

This chain links TRBV27 with TRBJ2-7, with 11 bases identical to TRBD1. The CDR3 loop spans 15 amino acids. Losses at the gene ends were 3 bases for V and 3 bases for J; bases not matched to a gene: 4. CDR1 and CDR2 from the germline V gene are MNHEY and SMNVEV (reference sequence). CDR3 sequence: CASSFLGTGGYEQYF. In DNA, the CDR3 is TGTGCCAGCAGTTTCCTCGGGACAGGGGGCTACGAGCAGTACTTC.

The gene calls are TRBV7-8 and TRBJ2-1; D is perhaps TRBD1 (5 bases). This CDR3 has 15 amino acids. V was trimmed by 7 bases and J by 1 base, leaving 14 bases between them. Germline CDR1 and CDR2: SGHVS and FQNEAQ. Written as DNA, the CDR3 is TGTGCCAGCACTCCGGACACGGCGTCCTACAATGAGCAGTTCTTC. This codes for CASTPDTASYNEQFF.

The chain combines TRBV5-4 with TRBJ2-1, with 7 bases matching TRBD2. This CDR3 has 15 amino acids. The J segment lost 0 bases and the V segment lost 6 bases, leaving 6 bases of the junction unmatched. Germline V gene sequence: CDR1 SGHNT, CDR2 YYREEE (reference sequence). The CDR3 is CASKFGGSSYNEQFF. CDR3 nucleotide sequence: TGTGCCAGCAAATTTGGCGGGAGCTCCTACAATGAGCAGTTCTTC.

The chain employs TRBV19 and TRBJ2-2; tentatively, D is TRBD2 (6 bases). Trimming shortened V by 4 bases and J by 4 bases, and 10 bases separated the two germline ends. CDR1 and CDR2 from the germline V gene are LNHDA and SQIVND (reference sequence). The CDR3 contains 14 residues. CDR3 sequence reads: CASSRLAITGELFF. DNA of the CDR3: TGTGCCAGTAGTAGGCTAGCGATCACCGGGGAGCTGTTTTTT.

V gene TRBV6-1 combines with J gene TRBJ1-2; unclear D gene. Trimming removed 4 bases from V and 7 bases from J, with 13 bases in between. CDR1 is MNHNS and CDR2 is SASEGT in the germline V gene. The CDR3 length is 13 residues. CDR3 protein: CASSATGGVGYTF. In DNA, the CDR3 is TGTGCCAGCAGTGCGACGGGAGGAGTTGGCTACACCTTC.

This clone was seen a handful of times. The gene calls are TRBV9 and TRBJ2-7; D not certain. The CDR3 totals 11 residues. V lost 4 bases and J 6 bases, leaving 8 bases between the germline ends. Germline CDR1 is SGDLS and CDR2 is YYNGEE. CDR3 bases: TGTGCCAGCAGCTCGAACAGCGAGCAGTACTTC. Its translation is CASSSNSEQYF.

The chain recombines TRBV5-1 with TRBJ2-7, with D possibly being TRBD1 (6 bases). In germline, CDR1 is SGHRS, CDR2 YFSETQ. The CDR3 runs 12 residues. Trimming removed 6 bases from V and 0 bases from J, with 7 bases in between. DNA for the CDR3: TGCGCCAGCATGGGGGCCTCCTACGAGCAGTACTTC. Encoded protein: CASMGASYEQYF.

CDR3 amino acids: CASSLVVPGTSHPDTQYF. CDR3 DNA sequence: TGTGCCAGCAGCTTAGTTGTTCCTGGGACTAGCCATCCAGATACGCAGTATTTT. The gene calls are TRBV7-6 and TRBJ2-3, with 9 bases matching TRBD2. CDR1 and CDR2 (germline): SGHVS, FNYEAQ. Trimming took 1 base from V and 4 from J; bases not matched to a gene: 12. The CDR3 sequence is 18 residues long.

This rearrangement joins TRBV15 to TRBJ2-1; TRBD2 matches at 7 bases. Germline V gene data show CDR1 as LNHNV and CDR2 as YYDKDF (reference sequence). The ends lost 3 bases at V and 2 bases at J; junction bases unmatched: 7. The CDR3 consists of 16 residues. CDR3 protein: CATSRRRGSTYNEQFF. CDR3 DNA sequence: TGTGCCACCAGCAGGAGACGCGGGAGCACCTACAATGAGCAGTTCTTC.

The chain employs TRBV4-2 and TRBJ2-7; D remains ambiguous. The V gene lost 3 bases and the J gene lost 2 bases, with 11 bases spanning the gap. Germline V lookup: CDR1 LGHNA, CDR2 YNFKEQ. The CDR3 totals 14 residues. The CDR3 loop reads CASSHPERPYEQYF. CDR3 in DNA: TGTGCCAGCAGCCACCCCGAGCGCCCCTACGAGCAGTACTTC.

V is TRBV10-3 and J is TRBJ2-5; TRBD2 might be the D (6 bases). Germline V gene data show CDR1 as ENHRY and CDR2 as SYGVKD. The V gene lost 4 bases and the J gene lost 5 bases, with 14 bases spanning the gap. This CDR3 is built from 14 residues. CDR3 in amino acids: CAISAGTRGETQYF. The CDR3 DNA reads TGTGCCATCAGTGCCGGGACTCGGGGCGAGACCCAGTACTTC.

The chain is built from TRBV5-1 and TRBJ2-5; 8 positions match TRBD1. The better agreement between TRBJ2-7 and the DNA end casts doubt on the J call. Looked up from germline, CDR1 is SGHRS and CDR2 is YFSETQ. The CDR3 length is 18 residues. This CDR3 reads CASSLDGGQGYSSYEQYF. The CDR3 region has the DNA TGCGCCAGCAGCTTGGATGGTGGACAGGGCTACTCCTCCTACGAGCAGTACTTC.

A few counts support this clone. The chain uses TRBV5-4 and TRBJ2-1; TRBD2 matches 13 bases. The CDR3 spans 18 residues. The ends lost 3 bases at V and 7 bases at J; junction bases unmatched: 13. The germline V gene encodes CDR1 SGHNT and CDR2 YYREEE (reference sequence). The CDR3 sequence: CASSWGLAGIGAKNEQFF. The CDR3 DNA follows: TGTGCCAGCAGCTGGGGACTAGCGGGGATAGGGGCTAAGAATGAGCAGTTCTTC.